This T cell receptor (beta chain) was recorded in a study of PD-L1 blockade in urothelial cancer. Across the whole study: The year 2014 saw patients start atezolizumab, 1,200 mg intravenously every 3 weeks. T cell content in blood samples showed a median of 141,255.

Some clones are missing from TCRdb's copy, which holds only in-frame ones; the method was immunoSEQ multiplex PCR. The sample contains 57,000 or so clones, over 75% of which appear only once. After removal of 2 bases from V and 0 bases from J, the junction contained 18 bases not matched to a gene. This CDR3 region has 21 residues. The source material was PBMCs, sampled around atezolizumab (anti-PD-L1) treatment. The chain has TRBV6-7 and TRBJ2-1; 8 positions match TRBD2. TRBV6-7 is classed as an ORF, of uncertain function. The TCR comes from a man between 70 and 80 years old with urothelial cancer. Here the CDR3 DNA reads TGTGCCAGCAGTTACACCGTGGGGGCTAGCGGGTCCCAGAGCTCCTACAATGAGCAGTTCTTC. It encodes CASSYTVGASGSQSSYNEQFF.